This T cell receptor beta chain was recovered during a study of early T cells in non-severe SARS-CoV-2 infection. Overall study: Chains were not paired, and sequencing was done on bulk RNA from unsorted whole blood. Study results and caveats: Anti-spike CD8 specificities were favored by VDJdb matching, whose results missed private and CD4 specificities.

CDR1 is WSHSY and CDR2 is SAAADI in the germline V gene. This CDR3 comprises 13 residues. Trimming took 6 bases from V and 4 from J, leaving 9 bases between them. Researchers tagged individual cDNA molecules with unique molecular identifiers. From the 5' RACE reads, TCRdb called clonotypes with MiXCR, one entry per CDR3 protein. The sample carries 75,000 or so distinct CDR3 sequences, approximately 10% recorded once. A few counts support this clonotype. What it binds is unknown. This TCR derives from an adult who was a healthcare worker with PCR-confirmed SARS-CoV-2 infection or an uninfected control (not recorded which). Sequenced material: whole blood, taken at baseline. This chain uses TRBV10-2 with TRBJ2-2, with D hard to call. CDR3 coding DNA: TGCGCCAGCAGCTATCAGTCCACCGGGGAGCTGTTTTTT. Translated: CASSYQSTGELFF.